Presented here are 28 T cell receptor beta chains from one specimen sequenced in a study of vaccination and CD4 T cells after COVID-19. The Oncomine TCR Beta short-read assay sequenced DNA from cultured CD4+ T cells. Each CDR3 protein gets one entry after TCRdb re-called the PCR reads with MiXCR. The sample includes 15,000 to 20,000 distinct CDR3 sequences, around 37% of them seen just once. The sample's treatment: roughly 11-day PBMC culture with coronavirus spike peptide pools or control peptides (ViraFEST assay). These TCRs are of unknown antigen specificity. The sample comprised cultured CD4+ T cells from blood. All receptors come from a human donor with COVID-19.

In its sample, this clonotype was seen once. This chain links TRBV9 with TRBJ1-3, with TRBD1 as a possible D gene (6 bases). The CDR3 contains 17 residues. Trimming removed 2 bases at V and 0 bases at J, with 15 bases between. Germline CDR1 and CDR2: SGDLS and YYNGEE. The DNA of the CDR3 is TGTGCCAGCAGCGTCCGCGAGGGGGGCTTCTCTGGAAACACCATATATTTT. Amino acid sequence: CASSVREGGFSGNTIYF.

Relative to its sample, this clonotype is medium-sized. This rearrangement joins TRBV6-4 to TRBJ1-5; D is uncertain. Germline assignment: CDR1 MRHNA and CDR2 SNTAGT. Trimming stripped 5 bases from V and 4 bases from J, with 9 bases between. The CDR3 loop spans 13 amino acids. CDR3 in DNA: TGTGCCAGCAGTCCGGGAGGAAATCAGCCCCAGCATTTT. Its protein is CASSPGGNQPQHF.

This clonotype was observed a few times. The chain links TRBV7-8 to TRBJ2-7; possible D gene TRBD1, 6 bases. This CDR3 has 14 residues. Germline CDR1 reads SGHVS; CDR2 reads FQNEAQ. Trimming cost V 4 bases and J 1 base, with 11 bases left between them. CDR3 in amino acids: CASSWAGQSYEQYF. The CDR3 coding sequence is TGTGCCAGCAGCTGGGCCGGACAGTCCTACGAGCAGTACTTC.

This clonotype is medium-sized in the sample. This chain connects TRBV2 to TRBJ2-3, with TRBD2 matching over 8 bases. V lost 1 base, J lost 4 bases, and 13 bases stayed unmatched. Per the germline V gene, CDR1 is SNHLY and CDR2 is FYNNEI. The CDR3 is 18 amino acids. CDR3 DNA sequence: TGTGCCAGCAGTGAAGTTCGGGGGGGACCCTCTGGGGCAGATACGCAGTATTTT. It specifies CASSEVRGGPSGADTQYF.

The chain carries TRBV7-8 and TRBJ2-5; D unclear. The germline gives CDR1 SGHVS, CDR2 FQNEAQ. V was shortened by 1 base and J by 1 base, with 13 bases between the two germline ends. The CDR3 loop spans 16 amino acids. CDR3 nucleotide sequence: TGTGCCAGCAGCTTAGTGGGGAAGGGCCGCCAAGAGACCCAGTACTTC. Its translation is CASSLVGKGRQETQYF.

This clonotype was seen a handful of times. The V gene is TRBV20-1, the J gene TRBJ2-5, with TRBD2 identical over 10 bases. After removal of 6 bases from V and 3 bases from J, the junction contained 10 bases not matched to a gene. Germline V gene sequence: CDR1 DFQATT, CDR2 SNEGSKA (reference sequence). CDR3 length: 15 residues. CDR3 residues: CSATLAGTRKETQYF. CDR3 coding DNA: TGCAGTGCCACACTAGCGGGGACTCGGAAAGAGACCCAGTACTTC.

This clonotype was observed a few times. This rearrangement joins TRBV20-1 to TRBJ2-4, with 7 bases that match TRBD2. V was clipped by 1 base and J by 0 bases; unmatched bases: 3. Per the germline V gene, CDR1 is DFQATT and CDR2 is SNEGSKA (reference sequence). The CDR3 extends over 15 amino acids. For the CDR3, the DNA is TGCAGTGCTAGAGCCCTAGCGGTAGCCAAAAACATTCAGTACTTC. It codes for CSARALAVAKNIQYF.

V usage is TRBV28 and J usage is TRBJ2-7; D not certain. Looked up from germline, CDR1 is MDHEN and CDR2 is SYDVKM. The CDR3 runs 13 residues. V was trimmed by 5 bases and J by 4 bases, leaving 12 bases between them. The CDR3, as DNA: TGTGCCAGCAGTGTGGGGATCCAGTACGAGCAGTACTTC. This sequence encodes CASSVGIQYEQYF.

The rearrangement joins TRBV5-6 to TRBJ1-2; 7 bases line up with TRBD1. This CDR3 contains 14 residues. Germline CDR1 SGHDT, CDR2 YYEEEE. With 1 base clipped from V and 3 bases from J, the junction kept 3 bases outside the gene matches. The CDR3 region is CASSLSGGHYGYTF. DNA for the CDR3: TGTGCCAGCAGCTTGTCAGGGGGGCACTATGGCTACACCTTC.

In this sample, this clonotype turned up a few times. V gene TRBV28 combines with J gene TRBJ1-3, with 9 bases that match TRBD1. This CDR3 is 17 amino acids long. The germline V gene has CDR1 MDHEN and CDR2 SYDVKM. Trimming removed 9 bases from V and 0 bases from J; junction bases left unmatched: 12. The CDR3 loop is CARTGTGIFLSGNTIYF. The CDR3 DNA follows: TGTGCCAGGACCGGGACAGGGATCTTCCTCTCTGGAAACACCATATATTTT.

There are a few counts of this clonotype. The J gene is TRBJ1-5, the V gene TRBV2, with TRBD1 as a possible D gene (6 bases). Germline CDR1 SNHLY, CDR2 FYNNEI. V was clipped by 7 bases and J by 1 base, with 11 bases between them. CDR3 length: 14 amino acids. The CDR3, as DNA: TGTGCCAGCAAGGGGGGAGGCAGCAATCAGCCCCAGCATTTT. Amino acids: CASKGGGSNQPQHF.

This clonotype was seen a handful of times. The chain is built from TRBV7-2 and TRBJ1-5, with no clear D. This CDR3 region has 15 residues. V was clipped by 1 base and J by 6 bases, with 13 bases between them. The germline V gene encodes CDR1 SGHTA and CDR2 FQGNSA. CDR3 amino acids: CASSLGYPGGQPQHF. CDR3 coding DNA: TGTGCCAGCAGCTTAGGGTACCCCGGCGGTCAGCCCCAGCATTTT.

CDR3 amino acids: CARGGANVLTF. CDR3 coding DNA: TGTGCCAGAGGGGGGGCCAACGTCCTGACTTTC. The V call is TRBV2, the J call TRBJ2-6; D is uncertain. The V end was cut by 9 bases, the J end by 4 bases, with 4 bases between. The CDR3 contains 11 residues. Germline CDR1 is SNHLY and CDR2 is FYNNEI.

This chain joins TRBV28 and TRBJ2-3; maybe TRBD2 (6 bases). In germline, CDR1 is MDHEN, CDR2 SYDVKM. Trimming pared 7 bases from V and 2 bases from J, leaving 19 bases between. This CDR3 spans 16 amino acids. The CDR3 DNA sequence: TGTGCCAGCACCCCTTTCGGAGGGAGATACACAGATACGCAGTATTTT. Translated: CASTPFGGRYTDTQYF. Using reference TRBV28 and TRBJ2-3 for the parts outside the CDR3, the full variable domain is DVKVTQSSRYLVKRTGEKVFLECVQDMDHENMFWYRQDPGLGLRLIYFSYDVKMKEKGDIPEGYSVSREKKERFSLILESASTNQTSMYLCASTPFGGRYTDTQYFGPGTRLTVL.

V usage is TRBV29-1 and J usage is TRBJ2-3; the D gene is possibly TRBD2 (5 bases). CDR3 length: 16 amino acids. The V end was cut by 4 bases, the J end by 3 bases, with 20 bases between. Germline CDR1 SQVTM, CDR2 ANQGSEA. The CDR3: CSVVRGSSGATDTQYF. The CDR3 DNA reads TGCAGCGTTGTGCGAGGGTCGTCTGGAGCAACAGATACGCAGTATTTT.

The chain carries TRBV7-2 and TRBJ2-5, with TRBD1 matching 7 bases. Per the germline V gene, CDR1 is SGHTA and CDR2 is FQGNSA. With V trimmed by 4 bases and J by 2 bases, 7 bases remained unmatched. The CDR3 length is 15 residues. The CDR3 protein is CASSYTGQVQETQYF. CDR3 nucleotide sequence: TGTGCCAGCAGCTACACAGGACAGGTTCAAGAGACCCAGTACTTC. Full variable domain (missing parts from reference TRBV7-2 and TRBJ2-5): GAGVSQSPSNKVTEKGKDVELRCDPISGHTALYWYRQSLGQGLEFLIYFQGNSAPDKSGLPSDRFSAERTGGSVSTLTIQRTQQEDSAVYLCASSYTGQVQETQYFGPGTRLLVL.

This clonotype occurred a few times. V gene TRBV20-1 combines with J gene TRBJ1-5, with a weak D call TRBD1 (5 bases). Per the germline V gene, CDR1 is DFQATT and CDR2 is SNEGSKA (reference sequence). The CDR3 spans 15 residues. V lost 0 bases, J lost 7 bases, and 16 bases lay in between. CDR3 protein: CSARESQGAGQPQHF. In DNA, the CDR3 is TGCAGTGCTAGAGAATCGCAAGGGGCAGGCCAGCCCCAGCATTTT.

This clonotype has only a few counts. This sequence joins TRBV14 and TRBJ2-3, with D tentatively TRBD2 (6 bases). CDR1 is SGHDN and CDR2 is FVKESK in the germline V gene. The V end lost 5 bases, the J end lost 0 bases, and 12 bases lay between the germline ends. This CDR3 spans 15 amino acids. In nucleotides, the CDR3 is TGTGCCAGCAGCGCCCAACTAGCTAGCACAGATACGCAGTATTTT. Protein: CASSAQLASTDTQYF.

The chain couples TRBV4-1 to TRBJ2-5; the D gene is possibly TRBD1 (7 bases). With 0 bases removed from V and 4 bases from J, the gap between germline ends came to 15 bases. Germline CDR1 reads MGHRA; CDR2 reads YSYEKL. There are 16 residues in the CDR3. The CDR3 coding sequence is TGCGCCAGCAGCCAAGATAGAGGGGGCGGGATAGAGACCCAGTACTTC. Amino acid sequence: CASSQDRGGGIETQYF.

This clonotype is medium-sized within its sample. This chain links TRBV27 with TRBJ1-1, with a weak D call TRBD1 (6 bases). Germline V gene sequence: CDR1 MNHEY, CDR2 SMNVEV (reference sequence). The V and J ends lost 3 bases and 6 bases respectively, with 17 bases between them. CDR3 length: 15 residues. CDR3 in DNA: TGTGCCAGCAGTTTGGGCAACAGGGCAGGGGCTGAAGCTTTCTTT. Translated, it gives CASSLGNRAGAEAFF.

The genes are TRBV10-1 and TRBJ2-5; 7 positions agree with TRBD1. This CDR3 comprises 16 residues. The V and J ends lost 3 bases and 2 bases, in that order; junction bases with no gene match: 9. Germline-derived CDR1 and CDR2 are WNHNN and SYGVQD (reference sequence). The CDR3 region has the DNA TGCGCCAGCAGTGACCCGGGACAGCGGACACAAGAGACCCAGTACTTC. Protein sequence: CASSDPGQRTQETQYF.

This clonotype was recorded only once. CDR3 sequence: CASSPPGGTYQPQHF. CDR3 sequence (DNA): TGTGCCAGCAGCCCCCCAGGGGGGACATATCAGCCCCAGCATTTT. The rearrangement uses TRBV28 and TRBJ1-5, with TRBD1 identical over 7 bases. The CDR3 is 15 residues long. Trimming took 6 bases from V and 5 from J; bases not matched to a gene: 10. Germline CDR1 and CDR2: MDHEN and SYDVKM. Combining the CDR3 with reference TRBV28 and TRBJ1-5 gives the whole variable domain DVKVTQSSRYLVKRTGEKVFLECVQDMDHENMFWYRQDPGLGLRLIYFSYDVKMKEKGDIPEGYSVSREKKERFSLILESASTNQTSMYLCASSPPGGTYQPQHFGDGTRLSIL.

This chain joins TRBV28 and TRBJ1-2; the D gene is possibly TRBD1 (5 bases). Germline lookup yields CDR1 MDHEN and CDR2 SYDVKM. This CDR3 has 14 residues. V gave up 8 bases and J gave up 2 bases, with 15 bases separating them. The CDR3 reads CASFLGTDNYGYTF. For the CDR3, the DNA is TGTGCCAGCTTCCTGGGGACGGACAACTATGGCTACACCTTC.

This clonotype came up a few times. J is TRBJ2-5 and V is TRBV11-2; D possibly corresponds to TRBD2 (7 bases). Per the germline V gene, CDR1 is SGHAT and CDR2 is FQNNGV. V was trimmed by 7 bases and J by 5 bases, leaving 23 bases between them. The CDR3 runs to 16 residues. The CDR3 region is CASTHPRGGGQETQYF. DNA for the CDR3: TGTGCCAGCACCCACCCTCGGGGAGGGGGGCAGGAGACCCAGTACTTC.

This rearrangement joins TRBV7-2 to TRBJ1-2; D not certain. Trimming took off 0 bases at V and 2 bases at J, with 10 bases between the two ends. Germline V gene sequence: CDR1 SGHTA, CDR2 FQGNSA. The CDR3 extends over 15 amino acids. The CDR3 loop reads CASSLAHNTNYGYTF. In DNA, the CDR3 is TGTGCCAGCAGCTTAGCGCATAACACCAACTATGGCTACACCTTC. Drawing the rest from reference TRBV7-2 and TRBJ1-2, the complete variable domain is GAGVSQSPSNKVTEKGKDVELRCDPISGHTALYWYRQSLGQGLEFLIYFQGNSAPDKSGLPSDRFSAERTGGSVSTLTIQRTQQEDSAVYLCASSLAHNTNYGYTFGSGTRLTVV.

By its share, this clonotype is medium-sized. The chain employs TRBV23-1 and TRBJ2-1; D gene uncertain. Being an ORF, TRBV23-1 has a function that is uncertain. The CDR3 has 12 amino acids. With 1 base removed from V and 14 bases from J, the gap between germline ends came to 12 bases. The CDR3 coding sequence is TGCGCCAGCAGTCAATTCGCCGCGGAGAAGTTCTTC. Encoded protein: CASSQFAAEKFF.

The J gene is TRBJ2-3, the V gene TRBV28; 7 bases map to TRBD1. Germline lookup yields CDR1 MDHEN and CDR2 SYDVKM. CDR3 size: 12 residues. V shed 8 bases and J 5 bases; nucleotides not matched to a gene: 4. CDR3 sequence reads: CASGSGGDTQYF. In DNA form, the CDR3 reads TGTGCCAGCGGTTCAGGGGGAGATACGCAGTATTTT.

This clonotype has a handful of counts. The rearrangement links TRBV19 to TRBJ2-2, with 7 positions matching TRBD1. V shed 6 bases, J shed 4 bases, and the junction held 5 bases outside the gene matches. The CDR3 spans 14 residues. The germline V gene has CDR1 LNHDA and CDR2 SQIVND (reference sequence). CDR3 amino acids: CASSVSGGTGELFF. The CDR3 bases are TGTGCCAGTAGCGTCTCAGGGGGCACCGGGGAGCTGTTTTTT.